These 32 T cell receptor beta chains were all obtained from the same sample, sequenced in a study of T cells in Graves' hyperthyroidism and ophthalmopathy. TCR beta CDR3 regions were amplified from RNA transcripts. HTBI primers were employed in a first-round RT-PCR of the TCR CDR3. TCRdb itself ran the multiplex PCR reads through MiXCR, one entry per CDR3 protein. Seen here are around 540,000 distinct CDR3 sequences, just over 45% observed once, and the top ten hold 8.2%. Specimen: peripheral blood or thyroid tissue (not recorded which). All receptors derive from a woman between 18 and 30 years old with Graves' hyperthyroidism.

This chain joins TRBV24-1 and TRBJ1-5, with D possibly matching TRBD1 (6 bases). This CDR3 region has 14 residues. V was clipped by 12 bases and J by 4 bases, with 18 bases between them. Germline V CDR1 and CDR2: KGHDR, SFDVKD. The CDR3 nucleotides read TGTGCCTCCGGCGCGGGACACCGAAATCAGCCCCAGCATTTT. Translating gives CASGAGHRNQPQHF.

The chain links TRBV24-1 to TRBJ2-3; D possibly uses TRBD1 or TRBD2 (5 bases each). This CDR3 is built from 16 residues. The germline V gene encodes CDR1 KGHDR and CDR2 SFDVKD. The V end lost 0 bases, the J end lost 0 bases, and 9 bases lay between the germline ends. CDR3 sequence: CATSDLTRDSTDTQYF. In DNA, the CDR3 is TGTGCCACCAGTGATTTGACGAGGGACAGCACAGATACGCAGTATTTT.

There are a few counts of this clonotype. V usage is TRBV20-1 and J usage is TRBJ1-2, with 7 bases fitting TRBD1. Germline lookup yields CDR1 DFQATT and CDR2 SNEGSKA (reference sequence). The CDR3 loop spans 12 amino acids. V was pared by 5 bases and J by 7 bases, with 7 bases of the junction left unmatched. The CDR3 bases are TGCAGTGCTCCCGACAGGGTTCTTGGCTACACCTTC. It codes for CSAPDRVLGYTF.

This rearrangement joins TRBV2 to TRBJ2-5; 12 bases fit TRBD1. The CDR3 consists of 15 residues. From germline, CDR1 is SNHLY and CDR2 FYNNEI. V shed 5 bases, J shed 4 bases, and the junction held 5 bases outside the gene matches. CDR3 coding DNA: TGTGCCAGCAGTACCGGGACAGGGGGCCGAGAGACCCAGTACTTC. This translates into CASSTGTGGRETQYF.

CDR3 coding DNA: TGTGCCAGCAGCGGGGGACGGCCCTACGAGCAGTACTTC. The encoded protein is CASSGGRPYEQYF. This chain joins TRBV7-2 and TRBJ2-7; D assignment may be TRBD1 or TRBD2 (5 bases each). Germline V gene sequence: CDR1 SGHTA, CDR2 FQGNSA. V was cut by 5 bases and J by 2 bases, with 10 bases left in between. The CDR3 contains 13 residues.

The CDR3 protein is CASGTGGLDGYTF. The CDR3 DNA is TGTGCCAGCGGGACAGGGGGTTTGGATGGCTACACCTTC. The rearrangement uses TRBV2 and TRBJ1-2; 11 bases are shared with TRBD1. The junction had 5 bases not matched to a gene; V was cut back by 8 bases and J by 6 bases. The CDR3 totals 13 residues. CDR1 and CDR2 (germline): SNHLY, FYNNEI.

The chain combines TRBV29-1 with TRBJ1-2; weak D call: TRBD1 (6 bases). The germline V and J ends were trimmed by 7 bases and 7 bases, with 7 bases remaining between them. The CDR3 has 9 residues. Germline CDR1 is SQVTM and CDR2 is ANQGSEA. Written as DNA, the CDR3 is TGCAGCGACAGGGCTGGCTACACCTTC. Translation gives CSDRAGYTF.

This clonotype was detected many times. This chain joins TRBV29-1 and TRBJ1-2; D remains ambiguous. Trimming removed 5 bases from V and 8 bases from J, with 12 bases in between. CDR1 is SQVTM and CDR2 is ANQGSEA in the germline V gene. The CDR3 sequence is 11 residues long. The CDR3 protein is CSVLYGNGYTF. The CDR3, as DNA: TGCAGCGTTTTATATGGGAACGGCTACACCTTC. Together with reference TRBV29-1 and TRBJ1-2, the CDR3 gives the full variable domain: SAVISQKPSRDICQRGTSLTIQCQVDSQVTMMFWYRQQPGQSLTLIATANQGSEATYESGFVIDKFPISRPNLTFSTLTVSNMSPEDSSIYLCSVLYGNGYTFGSGTRLTVV.

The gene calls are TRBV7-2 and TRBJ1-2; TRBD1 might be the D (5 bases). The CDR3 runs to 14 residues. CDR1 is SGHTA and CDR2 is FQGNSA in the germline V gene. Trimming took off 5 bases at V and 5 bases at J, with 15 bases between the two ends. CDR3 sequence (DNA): TGTGCCAGCAGCCTTGTACCCAGGGAGTATGGCTACACCTTC. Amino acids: CASSLVPREYGYTF.

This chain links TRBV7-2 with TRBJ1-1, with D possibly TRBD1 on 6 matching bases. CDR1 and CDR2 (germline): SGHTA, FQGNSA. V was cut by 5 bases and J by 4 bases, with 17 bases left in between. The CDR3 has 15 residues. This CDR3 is CASSINRVGATEAFF. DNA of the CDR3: TGTGCCAGCAGCATCAACAGGGTTGGGGCCACTGAAGCTTTCTTT.

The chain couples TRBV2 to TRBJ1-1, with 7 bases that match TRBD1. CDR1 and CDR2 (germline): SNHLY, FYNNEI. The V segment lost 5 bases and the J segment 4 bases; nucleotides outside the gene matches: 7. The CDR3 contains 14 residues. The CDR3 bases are TGTGCCAGCAGTCTAATAAGGGGGCTCACTGAAGCTTTCTTT. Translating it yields CASSLIRGLTEAFF.

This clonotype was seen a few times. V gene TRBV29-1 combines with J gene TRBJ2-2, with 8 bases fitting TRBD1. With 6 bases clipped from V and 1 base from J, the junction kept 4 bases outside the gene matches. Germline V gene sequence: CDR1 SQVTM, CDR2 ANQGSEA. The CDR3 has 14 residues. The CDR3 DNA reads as TGCAGCGTGCCCGGGACAGGGAACACCGGGGAGCTGTTTTTT. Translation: CSVPGTGNTGELFF.

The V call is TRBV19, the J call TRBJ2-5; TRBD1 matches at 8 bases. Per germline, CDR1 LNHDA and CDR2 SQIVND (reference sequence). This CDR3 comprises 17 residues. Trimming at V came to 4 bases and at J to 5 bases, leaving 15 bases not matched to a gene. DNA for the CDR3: TGTGCCAGTAGTACCGTGGCTGGACAGGGAGGATTTGAGACCCAGTACTTC. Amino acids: CASSTVAGQGGFETQYF.

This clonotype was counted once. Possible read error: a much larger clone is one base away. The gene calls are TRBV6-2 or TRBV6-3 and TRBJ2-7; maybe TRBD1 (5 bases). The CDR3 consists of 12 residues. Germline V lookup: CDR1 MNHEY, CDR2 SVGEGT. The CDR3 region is CAIKDSTYEQCF. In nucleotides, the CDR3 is TGTGCCATCAAAGACAGTACCTACGAGCAGTGCTTC.

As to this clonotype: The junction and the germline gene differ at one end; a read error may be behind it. In DNA, the CDR3 is TGTGCCAGCAGCCAGAGGGGACGAGAGGCCCAGTACTTC. Protein product: CASSQRGREAQYF. V usage is TRBV9 and J usage is TRBJ2-5; possibly TRBD1 or TRBD2 for D (5 bases each). Germline V gene lookup returns CDR1 SGDLS and CDR2 YYNGEE. This CDR3 comprises 13 residues.

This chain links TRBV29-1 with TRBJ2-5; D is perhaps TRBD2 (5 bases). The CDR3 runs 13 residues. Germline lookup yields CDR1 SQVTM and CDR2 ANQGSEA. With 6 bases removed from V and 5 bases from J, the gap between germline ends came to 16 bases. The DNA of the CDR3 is TGCAGCGTGACGACTGGCGGCGGGGAGACCCAGTACTTC. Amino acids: CSVTTGGGETQYF.

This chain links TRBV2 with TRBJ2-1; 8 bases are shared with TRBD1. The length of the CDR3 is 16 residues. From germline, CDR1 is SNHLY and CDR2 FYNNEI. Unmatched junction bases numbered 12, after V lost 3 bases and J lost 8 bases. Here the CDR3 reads CASSEQTGGRYYEQFF. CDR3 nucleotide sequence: TGTGCCAGCAGTGAGCAAACAGGGGGTCGGTACTATGAGCAGTTCTTC.

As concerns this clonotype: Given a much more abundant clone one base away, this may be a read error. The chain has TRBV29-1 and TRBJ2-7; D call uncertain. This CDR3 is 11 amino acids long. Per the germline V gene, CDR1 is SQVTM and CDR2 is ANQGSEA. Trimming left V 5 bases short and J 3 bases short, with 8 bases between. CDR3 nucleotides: TGCAGCGTTCTGGGAATCTACGAGCAGTACTTC. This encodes CSVLGIYEQYF.

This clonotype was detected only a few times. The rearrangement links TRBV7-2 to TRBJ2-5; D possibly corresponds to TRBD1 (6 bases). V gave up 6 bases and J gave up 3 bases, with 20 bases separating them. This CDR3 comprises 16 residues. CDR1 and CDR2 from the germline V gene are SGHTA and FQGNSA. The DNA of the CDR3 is TGTGCCAGCAGTAGGGGGTCCAGGGCGGAAAAAGAGACCCAGTACTTC. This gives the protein CASSRGSRAEKETQYF.

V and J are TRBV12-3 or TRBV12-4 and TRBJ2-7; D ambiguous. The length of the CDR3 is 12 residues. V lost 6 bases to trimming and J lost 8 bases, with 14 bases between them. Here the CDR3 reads CASSFLEGKQYF. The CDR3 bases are TGTGCCAGCAGCTTCCTAGAAGGCAAGCAGTACTTC.

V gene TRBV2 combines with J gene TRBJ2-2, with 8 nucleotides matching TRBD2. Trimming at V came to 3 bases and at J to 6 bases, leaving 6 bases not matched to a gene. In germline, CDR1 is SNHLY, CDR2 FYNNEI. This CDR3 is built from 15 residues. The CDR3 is CASSDGGRKAGELFF. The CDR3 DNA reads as TGTGCCAGCAGTGATGGCGGGAGGAAGGCCGGGGAGCTGTTTTTT.

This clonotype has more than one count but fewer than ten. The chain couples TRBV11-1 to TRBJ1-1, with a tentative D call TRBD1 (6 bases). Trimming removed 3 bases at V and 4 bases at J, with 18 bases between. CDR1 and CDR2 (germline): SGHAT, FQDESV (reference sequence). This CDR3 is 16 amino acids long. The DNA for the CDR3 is TGTGCCAGCAGCTTGGAAAGTGGGGCAGGGGTCACTGAAGCTTTCTTT. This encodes CASSLESGAGVTEAFF.

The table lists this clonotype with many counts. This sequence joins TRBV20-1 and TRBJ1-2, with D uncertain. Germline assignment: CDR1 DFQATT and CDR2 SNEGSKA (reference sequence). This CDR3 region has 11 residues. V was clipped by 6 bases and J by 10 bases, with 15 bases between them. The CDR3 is CSATYREVYTF. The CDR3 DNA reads TGCAGTGCGACATACCGGGAAGTCTACACCTTC.

CDR3 residues: CSVGTSEAYEQYF. CDR3 in DNA: TGCAGCGTCGGGACTAGCGAGGCCTACGAGCAGTACTTC. The chain employs TRBV29-1 and TRBJ2-7, with 10 bases fitting TRBD2. Per the germline V gene, CDR1 is SQVTM and CDR2 is ANQGSEA. This CDR3 is 13 amino acids long. The junction had 4 bases not matched to a gene; V was cut back by 6 bases and J by 2 bases.

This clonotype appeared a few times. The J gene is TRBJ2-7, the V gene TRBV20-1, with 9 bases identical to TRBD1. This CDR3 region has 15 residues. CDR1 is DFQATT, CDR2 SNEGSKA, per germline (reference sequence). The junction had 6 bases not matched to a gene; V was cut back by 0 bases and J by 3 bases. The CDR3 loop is CSARDAGTGSYEQYF. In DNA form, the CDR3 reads TGCAGTGCTAGAGATGCGGGGACAGGGAGCTACGAGCAGTACTTC.

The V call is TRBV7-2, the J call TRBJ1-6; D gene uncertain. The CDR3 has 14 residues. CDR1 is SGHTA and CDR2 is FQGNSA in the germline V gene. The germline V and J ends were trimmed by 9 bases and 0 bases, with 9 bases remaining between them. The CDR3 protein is CASRRSSYNSPLHF. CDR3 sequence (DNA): TGTGCCAGTAGGAGGTCCTCCTATAATTCACCCCTCCACTTT. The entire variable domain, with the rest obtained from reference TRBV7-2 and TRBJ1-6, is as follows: GAGVSQSPSNKVTEKGKDVELRCDPISGHTALYWYRQSLGQGLEFLIYFQGNSAPDKSGLPSDRFSAERTGGSVSTLTIQRTQQEDSAVYLCASRRSSYNSPLHFGNGTRLTVT.

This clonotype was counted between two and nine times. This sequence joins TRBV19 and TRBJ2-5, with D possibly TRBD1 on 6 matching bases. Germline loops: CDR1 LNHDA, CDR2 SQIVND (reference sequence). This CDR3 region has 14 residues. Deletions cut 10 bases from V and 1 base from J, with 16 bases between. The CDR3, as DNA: TGTGCCACCAGACCCACAGGGAGCCAAGAGACCCAGTACTTC. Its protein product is CATRPTGSQETQYF.

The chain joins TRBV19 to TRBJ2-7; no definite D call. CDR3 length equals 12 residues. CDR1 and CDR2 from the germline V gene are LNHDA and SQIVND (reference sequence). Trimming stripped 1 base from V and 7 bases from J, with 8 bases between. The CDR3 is CASSIGPREQYF. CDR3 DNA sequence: TGTGCCAGTAGTATAGGTCCGCGGGAGCAGTACTTC.

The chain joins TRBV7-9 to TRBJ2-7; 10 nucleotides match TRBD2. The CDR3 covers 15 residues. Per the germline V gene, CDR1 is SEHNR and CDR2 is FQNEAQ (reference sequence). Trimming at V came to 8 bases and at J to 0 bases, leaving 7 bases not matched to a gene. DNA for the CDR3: TGTGCCAGCTGCCGAGCTAGCGGGAGCTCCTACGAGCAGTACTTC. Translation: CASCRASGSSYEQYF.

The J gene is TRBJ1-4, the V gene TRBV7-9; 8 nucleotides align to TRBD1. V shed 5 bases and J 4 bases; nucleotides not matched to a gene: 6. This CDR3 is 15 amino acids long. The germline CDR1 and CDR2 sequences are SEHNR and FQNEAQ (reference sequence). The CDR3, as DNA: TGTGCCAGCAGCCTTGGGACAGGTTATAATGAAAAACTGTTTTTT. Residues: CASSLGTGYNEKLFF.

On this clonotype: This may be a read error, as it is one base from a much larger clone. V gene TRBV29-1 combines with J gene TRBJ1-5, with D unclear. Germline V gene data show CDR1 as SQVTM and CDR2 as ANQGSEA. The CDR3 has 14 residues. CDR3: CNVAQGISGQPQHF. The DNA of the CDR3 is TGCAACGTCGCACAAGGGATCTCGGGACAGCCCCAGCATTTT.

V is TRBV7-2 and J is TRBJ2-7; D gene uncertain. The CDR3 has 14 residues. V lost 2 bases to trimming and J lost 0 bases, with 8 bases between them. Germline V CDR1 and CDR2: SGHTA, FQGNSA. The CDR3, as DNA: TGTGCCAGCAGCTTACTCCGCGCCTCCTACGAGCAGTACTTC. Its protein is CASSLLRASYEQYF.